This entry features one T cell receptor beta chain sequence. Its antigen is unknown. The table came from immunoSEQ multiplex PCR; TCRdb's copy has only in-frame clones and leaves some out. This sample has 140,000 to 150,000 clones, with just over 90% found just once. This record comes from a study of T cell responses to AZD1222 COVID-19 vaccine. Study observations and caveats: Unmutated variant regions are reportedly targeted by nearly half of spike-specific TCRs. The donors showed a predominance of white British ancestry and of females, with possible underestimation of clonal diversity. The study found vaccine-associated CD4 TCRs spanning spike, dominant at 160-218 and 743-854.

Per the germline V gene, CDR1 is MNHNS and CDR2 is SASEGT. V was cut by 0 bases and J by 9 bases, with 12 bases left in between. This CDR3 has 14 residues. This receptor was identified in an adult in good health. The chain recombines TRBV6-1 with TRBJ2-1; D is perhaps TRBD1 or TRBD2 (5 bases each). The sequences come from peripheral blood, collected on day 0 of MenACWY control vaccination. The CDR3 DNA reads TGTGCCAGCAGTGAAGCGGCCCCTGGGGGTGAGCAGTTCTTC. Its translation: CASSEAAPGGEQFF.